The T cell receptor (beta chain) under discussion was sequenced for a study of OX40 agonist ivuxolimab in advanced cancers. Study-wide results and limits: Average numbers of expanded clones were greater in CD8+ T cells than in CD4+.

The CDR3 loop spans 15 amino acids. From germline, CDR1 is MNHEY and CDR2 SMNVEV (reference sequence). The V gene lost 6 bases and the J gene lost 5 bases, with 19 bases spanning the gap. Data came from immunoSEQ multiplex PCR; TCRdb stores just in-frame clones and leaves some out. The table lists fewer than 90,000 clones, about 86% of them singletons. Worth noting for this clone: No antigen is known for it.

The chain carries TRBV27 and TRBJ2-5, with a tentative D call TRBD2 (7 bases). Sequencing was performed on CD4+ or CD8+ T cells sorted from blood, taken in a trial of the OX40 agonist ivuxolimab. This sequence was found in an adult with an advanced solid tumor such as melanoma, head and neck, liver or kidney cancer. The CDR3 DNA sequence: TGTGCCAGCAGCCTCCCACCGGGGGGCTGGGAGACCCAGTACTTC. Translation gives CASSLPPGGWETQYF.